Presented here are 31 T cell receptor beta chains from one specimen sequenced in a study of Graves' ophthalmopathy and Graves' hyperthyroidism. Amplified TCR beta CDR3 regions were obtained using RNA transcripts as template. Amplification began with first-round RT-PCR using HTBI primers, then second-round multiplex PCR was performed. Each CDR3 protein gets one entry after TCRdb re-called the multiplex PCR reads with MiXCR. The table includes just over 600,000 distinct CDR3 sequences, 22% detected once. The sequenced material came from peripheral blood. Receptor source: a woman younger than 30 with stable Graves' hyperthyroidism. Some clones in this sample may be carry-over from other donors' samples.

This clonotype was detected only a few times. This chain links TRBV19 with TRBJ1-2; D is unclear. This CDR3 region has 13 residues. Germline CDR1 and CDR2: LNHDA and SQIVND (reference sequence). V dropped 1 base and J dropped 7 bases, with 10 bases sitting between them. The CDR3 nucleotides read TGTGCCAGTAGTATAGTATGGGGAAGTGGCTACACCTTC. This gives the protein CASSIVWGSGYTF.

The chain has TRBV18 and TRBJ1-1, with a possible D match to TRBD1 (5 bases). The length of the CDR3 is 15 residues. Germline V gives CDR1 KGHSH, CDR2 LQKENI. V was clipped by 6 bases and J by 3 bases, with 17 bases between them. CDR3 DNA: TGTGCCAGCTCCCTGGGGCGTGGTGGGGACACTGAAGCTTTCTTT. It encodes CASSLGRGGDTEAFF.

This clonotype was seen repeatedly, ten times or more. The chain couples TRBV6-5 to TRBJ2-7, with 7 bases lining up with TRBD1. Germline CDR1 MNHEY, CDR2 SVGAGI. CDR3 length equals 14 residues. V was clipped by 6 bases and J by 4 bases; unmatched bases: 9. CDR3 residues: CASSYRDSRYEQYF. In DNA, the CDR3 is TGTGCCAGCAGCTACCGGGACAGTAGGTACGAGCAGTACTTC.

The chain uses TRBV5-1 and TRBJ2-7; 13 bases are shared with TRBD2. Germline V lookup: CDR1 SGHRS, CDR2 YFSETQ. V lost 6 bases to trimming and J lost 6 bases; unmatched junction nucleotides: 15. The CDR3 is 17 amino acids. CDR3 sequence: CASTKTGTSGTRGEQYF. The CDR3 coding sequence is TGCGCCAGCACCAAAACGGGGACTAGCGGGACTCGGGGCGAGCAGTACTTC.

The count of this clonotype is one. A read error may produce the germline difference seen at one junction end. CDR3 sequence: CASIETGVGYGYTF. The CDR3 nucleotides are TGTGCCAGCATCGAAACAGGGGTTGGCTATGGTTACACCTTC. The chain uses TRBV12-3 or TRBV12-4 and TRBJ1-2; TRBD1 matches at 7 bases. This CDR3 comprises 14 residues.

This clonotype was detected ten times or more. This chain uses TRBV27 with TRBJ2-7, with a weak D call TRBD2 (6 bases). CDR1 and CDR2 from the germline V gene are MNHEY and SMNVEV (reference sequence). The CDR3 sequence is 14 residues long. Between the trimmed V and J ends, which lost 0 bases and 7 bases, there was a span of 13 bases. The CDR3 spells CASSLSIRAGEQYF. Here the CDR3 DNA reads TGTGCCAGCAGTTTATCGATCAGGGCGGGAGAGCAGTACTTC.

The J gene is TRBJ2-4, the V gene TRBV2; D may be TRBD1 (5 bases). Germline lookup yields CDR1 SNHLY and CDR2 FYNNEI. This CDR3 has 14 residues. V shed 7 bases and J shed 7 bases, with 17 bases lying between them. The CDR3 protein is CASNFGLSGNIQYF. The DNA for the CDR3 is TGTGCCAGCAACTTCGGTTTATCAGGGAACATTCAGTACTTC.

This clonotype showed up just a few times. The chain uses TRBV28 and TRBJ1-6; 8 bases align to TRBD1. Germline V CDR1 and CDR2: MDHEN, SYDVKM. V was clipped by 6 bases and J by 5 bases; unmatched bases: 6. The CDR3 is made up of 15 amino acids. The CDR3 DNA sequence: TGTGCCAGCAGGATGCCGGGACAGGATAATTCACCCCTCCACTTT. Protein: CASRMPGQDNSPLHF.

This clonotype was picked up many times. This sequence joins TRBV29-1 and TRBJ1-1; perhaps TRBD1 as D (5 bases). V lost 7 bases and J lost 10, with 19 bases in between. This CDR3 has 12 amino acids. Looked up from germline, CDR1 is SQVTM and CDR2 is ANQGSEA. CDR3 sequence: CSDHRRDPPAFF. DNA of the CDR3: TGCAGCGACCACCGCCGGGACCCCCCAGCTTTCTTT.

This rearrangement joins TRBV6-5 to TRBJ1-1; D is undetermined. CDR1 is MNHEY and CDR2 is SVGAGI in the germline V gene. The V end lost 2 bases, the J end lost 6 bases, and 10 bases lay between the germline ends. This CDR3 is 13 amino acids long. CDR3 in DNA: TGTGCCAGCAGTTACGTGAAGGGCTCTGAAGCTTTCTTT. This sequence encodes CASSYVKGSEAFF.

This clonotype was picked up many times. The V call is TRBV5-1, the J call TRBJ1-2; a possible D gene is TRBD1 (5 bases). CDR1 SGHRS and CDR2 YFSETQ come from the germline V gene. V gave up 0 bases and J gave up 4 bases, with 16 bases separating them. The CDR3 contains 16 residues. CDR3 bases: TGCGCCAGCAGCTTGGCGGCAGGGAATCCCGGCTATGGCTACACCTTC. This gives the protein CASSLAAGNPGYGYTF. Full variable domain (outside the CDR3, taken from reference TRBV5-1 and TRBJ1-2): KAGVTQTPRYLIKTRGQQVTLSCSPISGHRSVSWYQQTPGQGLQFLFEYFSETQRNKGNFPGRFSGRQFSNSRSEMNVSTLELGDSALYLCASSLAAGNPGYGYTFGSGTRLTVV.

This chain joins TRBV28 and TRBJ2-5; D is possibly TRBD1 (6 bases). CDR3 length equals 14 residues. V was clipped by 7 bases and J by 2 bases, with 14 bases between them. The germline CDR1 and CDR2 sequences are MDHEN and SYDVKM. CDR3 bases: TGTGCCAGCACCCCCTGGGGGCAGCAAGAGACCCAGTACTTC. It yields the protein CASTPWGQQETQYF. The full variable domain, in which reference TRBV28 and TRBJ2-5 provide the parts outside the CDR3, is DVKVTQSSRYLVKRTGEKVFLECVQDMDHENMFWYRQDPGLGLRLIYFSYDVKMKEKGDIPEGYSVSREKKERFSLILESASTNQTSMYLCASTPWGQQETQYFGPGTRLLVL.

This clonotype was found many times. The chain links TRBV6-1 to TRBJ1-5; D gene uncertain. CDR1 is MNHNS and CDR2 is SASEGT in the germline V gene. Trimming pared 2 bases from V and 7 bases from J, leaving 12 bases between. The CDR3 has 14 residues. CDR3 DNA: TGTGCCAGCAGTGAATATGGGTTCGGCCAGCCCCAGCATTTT. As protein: CASSEYGFGQPQHF.

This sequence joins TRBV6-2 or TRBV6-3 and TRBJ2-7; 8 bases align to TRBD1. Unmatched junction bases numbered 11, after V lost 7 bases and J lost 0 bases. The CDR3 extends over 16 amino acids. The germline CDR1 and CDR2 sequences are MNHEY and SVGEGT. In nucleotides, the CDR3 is TGTGCCAGCACCCCGACCCGGGACAGGTTCTCCTACGAGCAGTACTTC. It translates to CASTPTRDRFSYEQYF.

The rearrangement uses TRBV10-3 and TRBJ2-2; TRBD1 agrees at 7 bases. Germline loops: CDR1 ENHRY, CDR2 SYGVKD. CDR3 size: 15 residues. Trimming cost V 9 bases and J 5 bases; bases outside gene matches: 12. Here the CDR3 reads CAISTTTGKTGELFF. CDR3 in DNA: TGTGCCATTAGTACTACGACAGGGAAGACCGGGGAGCTGTTTTTT.

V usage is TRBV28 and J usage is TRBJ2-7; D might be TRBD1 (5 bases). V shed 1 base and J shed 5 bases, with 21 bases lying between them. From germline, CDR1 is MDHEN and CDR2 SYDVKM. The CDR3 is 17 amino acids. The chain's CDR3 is CASSLFPLRQGCHEQYF. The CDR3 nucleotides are TGTGCCAGCAGTTTATTCCCCCTAAGGCAGGGTTGTCACGAGCAGTACTTC.

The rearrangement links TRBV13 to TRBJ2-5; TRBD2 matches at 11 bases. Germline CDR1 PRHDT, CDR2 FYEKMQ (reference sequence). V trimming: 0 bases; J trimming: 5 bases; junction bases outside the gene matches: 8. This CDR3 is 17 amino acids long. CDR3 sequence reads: CASSLGLAGARSETQYF. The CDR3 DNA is TGTGCCAGCAGCTTAGGACTAGCGGGGGCACGCAGTGAGACCCAGTACTTC.

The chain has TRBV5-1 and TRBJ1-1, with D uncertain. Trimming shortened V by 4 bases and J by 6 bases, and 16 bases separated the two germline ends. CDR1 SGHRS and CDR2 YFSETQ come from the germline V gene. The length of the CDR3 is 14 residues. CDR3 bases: TGCGCCAGCAGCGACCCGCGGGAAGAAGCTGAAGCTTTCTTT. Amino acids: CASSDPREEAEAFF.

CDR3 bases: TGTGCCAGCAGTTACTCGACGACGGGACTAGCGGGAGTTACCGAGCAGTACTTC. This codes for CASSYSTTGLAGVTEQYF. This rearrangement joins TRBV6-2 or TRBV6-3 to TRBJ2-7, with 14 bases lining up with TRBD2. This CDR3 has 18 amino acids. The germline gives CDR1 MNHEY, CDR2 SVGEGT. With V trimmed by 0 bases and J by 6 bases, 10 bases remained unmatched.

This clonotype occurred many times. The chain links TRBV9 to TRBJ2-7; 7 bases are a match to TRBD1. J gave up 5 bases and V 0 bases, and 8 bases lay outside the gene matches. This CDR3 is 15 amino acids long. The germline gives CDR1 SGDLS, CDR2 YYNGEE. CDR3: CASSVGTGNPHEQYF. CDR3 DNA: TGTGCCAGCAGCGTAGGGACAGGAAACCCCCACGAGCAGTACTTC.

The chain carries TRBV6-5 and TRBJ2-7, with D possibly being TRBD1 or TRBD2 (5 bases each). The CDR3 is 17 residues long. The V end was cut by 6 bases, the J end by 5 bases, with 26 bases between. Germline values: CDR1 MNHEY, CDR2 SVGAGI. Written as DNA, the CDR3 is TGTGCCAGCAGCTTATACCGGGGCCCAAGAACCCCTAACGAGCAGTACTTC. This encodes CASSLYRGPRTPNEQYF.

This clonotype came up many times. The DNA of the CDR3 is TGTGCCAGCAGCCAAACGGGACTAGCGGGGTTCGGTGAGACCCAGTACTTC. Protein product: CASSQTGLAGFGETQYF. The chain joins TRBV12-3 or TRBV12-4 to TRBJ2-5; 13 bases align to TRBD2. The junction had 12 bases not matched to a gene; V was cut back by 6 bases and J by 5 bases. CDR3 length: 17 residues.

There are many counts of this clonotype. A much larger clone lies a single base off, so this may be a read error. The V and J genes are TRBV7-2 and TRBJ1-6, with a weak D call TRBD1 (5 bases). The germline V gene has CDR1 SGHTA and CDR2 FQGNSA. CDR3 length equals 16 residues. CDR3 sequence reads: CASRGLGPMGGSHLHF. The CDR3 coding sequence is TGTGCCAGCAGGGGCTTAGGACCTATGGGGGGATCACACCTCCACTTT.

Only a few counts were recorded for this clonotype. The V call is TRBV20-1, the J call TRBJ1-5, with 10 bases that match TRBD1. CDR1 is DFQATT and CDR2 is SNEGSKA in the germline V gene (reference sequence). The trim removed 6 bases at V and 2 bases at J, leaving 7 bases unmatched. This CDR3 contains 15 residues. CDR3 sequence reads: CSAESGTGGNQPQHF. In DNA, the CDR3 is TGCAGTGCAGAATCCGGGACAGGGGGCAATCAGCCCCAGCATTTT.

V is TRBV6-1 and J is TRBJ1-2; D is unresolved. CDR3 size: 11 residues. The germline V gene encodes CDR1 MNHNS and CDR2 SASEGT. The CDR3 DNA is TGTGCTTCGCTGGGTTTGGGAGGCTACACCTTC. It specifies CASLGLGGYTF.

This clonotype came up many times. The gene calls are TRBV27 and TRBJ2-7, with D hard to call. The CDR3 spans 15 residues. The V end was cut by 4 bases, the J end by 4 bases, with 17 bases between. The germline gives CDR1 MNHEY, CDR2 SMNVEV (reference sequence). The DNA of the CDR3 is TGTGCCAGCAGTTCCCCCCGTTGGCCCCAATACGAGCAGTACTTC. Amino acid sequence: CASSSPRWPQYEQYF.

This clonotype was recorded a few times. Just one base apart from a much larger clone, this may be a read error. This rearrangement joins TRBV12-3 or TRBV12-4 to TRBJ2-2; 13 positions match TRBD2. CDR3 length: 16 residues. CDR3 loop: CASSSPGLAGWGELCF. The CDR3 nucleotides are TGTGCCAGCAGTTCGCCGGGACTAGCGGGATGGGGGGAGCTGTGTTTT.

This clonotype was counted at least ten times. Written as DNA, the CDR3 is TGTGCCAGCAGTTTCGGGGGGCATGAGCAGTACTTC. Its protein product is CASSFGGHEQYF. This sequence joins TRBV12-3 or TRBV12-4 and TRBJ2-7, with D possibly matching TRBD2 (7 bases). This CDR3 contains 12 residues. Trimming removed 3 bases at V and 7 bases at J, with 10 bases between.

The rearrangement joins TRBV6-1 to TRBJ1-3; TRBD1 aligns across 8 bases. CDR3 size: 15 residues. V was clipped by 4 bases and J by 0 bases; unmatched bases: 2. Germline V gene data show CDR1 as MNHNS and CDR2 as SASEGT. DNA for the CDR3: TGTGCCAGCAGTGCGGACAGGGCCTCTGGAAACACCATATATTTT. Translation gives CASSADRASGNTIYF.

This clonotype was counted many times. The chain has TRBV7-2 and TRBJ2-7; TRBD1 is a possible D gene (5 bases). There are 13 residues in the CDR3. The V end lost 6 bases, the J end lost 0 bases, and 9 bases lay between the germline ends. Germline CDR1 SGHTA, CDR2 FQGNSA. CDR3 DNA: TGTGCCAGCAGTGCACAGGTCTCCTACGAGCAGTACTTC. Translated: CASSAQVSYEQYF.

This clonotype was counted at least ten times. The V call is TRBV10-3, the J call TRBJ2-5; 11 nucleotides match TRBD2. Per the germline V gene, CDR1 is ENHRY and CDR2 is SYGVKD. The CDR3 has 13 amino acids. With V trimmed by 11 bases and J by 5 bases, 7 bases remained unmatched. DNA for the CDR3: TGTGCCTCAGGACTAGCGGGTGGGGAGACCCAGTACTTC. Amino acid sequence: CASGLAGGETQYF.